A selection of T cell receptor beta chains follows, all from one sample in a study of T cell responses to AZD1222 COVID-19 vaccine. This table comes from immunoSEQ multiplex PCR, and its TCRdb copy is limited to in-frame clones, with some not included. Of around 180,000 clones in the sample, approximately 90% were seen once. This material consisted of peripheral blood, taken 28 days after the second AZD1222 dose. These receptors all come from an adult who received the AZD1222 COVID-19 vaccine. Both conserved end residues are part of each CDR3.

TRBJ2-4	TRBV27	CASSLSLSRGIQYF
TRBJ2-1	TRBV5-1	CASSSTSGSQPYNEQFF
TRBJ2-7	TRBV11-2	CASSLDRSAYEQYF
TRBJ2-1	TRBV7-3	CASSLGASGQVSSYNEQFF
TRBJ2-1	TRBV28	CASSFGGPYNEQFF
TRBJ2-1	TRBV4-3	CASSQGSAAGEQFF
TRBJ2-3	TRBV10-3	CAISGSTGTDTQYF
TRBJ1-2	TRBV28	CSTAGPRGYTF
TRBJ2-2	TRBV9	CASSVAGGANTGELFF
TRBJ2-7	TRBV4-1	CASSQDSPKFLSSYEQYF
TRBJ2-7	TRBV16	CASSQSKQLSYEQYF
TRBJ2-2	TRBV28	CASLRQGGTGELFF
TRBJ2-2	TRBV4-1	CASSPFRQGADTGELFF
TRBJ2-7	TRBV19	CASSRQENEQYF
TRBJ1-5	TRBV28	CASSSAPQSQPQHF
TRBJ2-7	TRBV6-1	CASSSVAGGPYEQYF
TRBJ2-3	TRBV7-6	CASSQTSGISTDTQYF
TRBJ2-1	TRBV28	CASSLGTSGSSNEQFF
TRBJ2-7	TRBV19	CASSGGQYEQYF
TRBJ2-1	TRBV7-8	CASSLVSVNEQFF
TRBJ2-1	TRBV24-1	CATSPGPGRDEQFF
TRBJ2-1	TRBV7-2	CASSPLTSGTYNEQFF
TRBJ2-1	TRBV27	CASSTGSSSYNEQFF
TRBJ2-3	TRBV6-5	CASSYDSGPGTDTQYF
TRBJ1-2	TRBV6-5	CASSYGGIDGYTF
TRBJ1-5	TRBV7-2	CASSFFRDNQPQHF
TRBJ1-5	TRBV3-1/TRBV3-2	CASSQGYSNQPQHF
TRBJ2-2	TRBV6-5	CASRDRANTGELFF
TRBJ2-4	TRBV24-1	CATSDGSAGDWNIQYF
TRBJ1-3	TRBV5-6	CASSPDGPPHSGNTIYF
TRBJ2-7	TRBV9	CASSSTPLHEQYF
TRBJ2-2	TRBV28	CASTGGIPNTGELFF
TRBJ1-2	TRBV6-5	CASSLGGGANYGYTF
TRBJ2-3	TRBV9	CASSVGGAILATDTQYF
TRBJ2-3	TRBV4-2	CASSQEGASGTGTDTQYF
TRBJ2-7	TRBV5-1	CASSFMARAYEQYF
TRBJ1-6	TRBV5-6	CASSLAGPRNSPLHF
TRBJ2-3	TRBV5-6	CASSLSTGRGYF
TRBJ1-3	TRBV11-2	CASSLGGGSAGNTIYF
TRBJ2-7	TRBV7-6	CASSLKGGFSYEQYF
TRBJ2-3	TRBV5-6	CASSLAWGRTDTQYF
TRBJ2-1	TRBV6-5	CATDGTAYNEQFF
TRBJ1-6	TRBV28	CASSFEGSGNSPLHF
TRBJ1-5	TRBV3-1/TRBV3-2	CASSQGRVGGRGQPQHF
TRBJ2-5	TRBV2	CASSEELWQAGQLGTQYF
TRBJ2-7	TRBV21-1	CAHGPSGNPQPSWQYF
TRBJ1-6	TRBV7-9	CASSLVQPNSPLHF
TRBJ2-1	TRBV6-9	CASSYSGRGRYNEQFF
TRBJ2-7	TRBV5-1	CASSLDREIYEQYF